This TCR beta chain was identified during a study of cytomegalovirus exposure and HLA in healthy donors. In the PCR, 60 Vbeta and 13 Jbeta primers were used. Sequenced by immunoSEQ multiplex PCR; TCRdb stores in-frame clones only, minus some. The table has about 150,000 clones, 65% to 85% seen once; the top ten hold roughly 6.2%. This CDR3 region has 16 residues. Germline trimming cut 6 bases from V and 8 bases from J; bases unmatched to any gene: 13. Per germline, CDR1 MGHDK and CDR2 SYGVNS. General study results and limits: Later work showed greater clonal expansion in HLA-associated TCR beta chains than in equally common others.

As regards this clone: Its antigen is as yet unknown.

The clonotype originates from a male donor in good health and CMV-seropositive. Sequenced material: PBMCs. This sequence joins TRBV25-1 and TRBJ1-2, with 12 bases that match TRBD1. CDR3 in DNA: TGTGCCAGCAGAGGGCCCGGGACAGGGGGCGCCGGGGGCTACACCTTC. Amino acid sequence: CASRGPGTGGAGGYTF.